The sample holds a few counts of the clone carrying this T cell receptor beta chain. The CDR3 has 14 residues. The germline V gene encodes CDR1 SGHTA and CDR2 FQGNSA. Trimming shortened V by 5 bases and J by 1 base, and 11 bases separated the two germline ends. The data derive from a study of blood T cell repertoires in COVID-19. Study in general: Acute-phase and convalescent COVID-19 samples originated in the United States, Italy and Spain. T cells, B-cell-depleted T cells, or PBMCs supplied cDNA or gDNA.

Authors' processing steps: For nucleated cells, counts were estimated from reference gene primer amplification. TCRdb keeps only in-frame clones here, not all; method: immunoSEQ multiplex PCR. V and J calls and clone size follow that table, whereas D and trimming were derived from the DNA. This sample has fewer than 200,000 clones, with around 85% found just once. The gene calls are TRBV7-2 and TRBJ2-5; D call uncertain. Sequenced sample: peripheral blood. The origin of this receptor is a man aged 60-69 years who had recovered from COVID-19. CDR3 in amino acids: CASSPAGLQETQYF. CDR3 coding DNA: TGTGCCAGCAGCCCAGCAGGCCTCCAAGAGACCCAGTACTTC.